The clone carrying this TCR beta chain has a handful of counts. Genomic DNA was the PCR template. The TCR beta CDR3 region was amplified using 30 forward and 13 reverse primers. One entry per CDR3 protein results from TCRdb running MiXCR on the multiplex PCR reads. There are about 270,000 distinct CDR3 sequences in the sample; roughly 48% occur only once, and approximately 14% lies in the top ten. This sample is drawn from a study of type 1 and type 2 diabetes patients. Study at large: Samples came from type 1 diabetic, type 2 diabetic or nondiabetic people, recruited in China. A total of around 19,000,000 paired-end reads came from the whole study.

J gave up 4 bases and V 7 bases, and 10 bases lay outside the gene matches. Germline V CDR1 and CDR2: DFQATT, SNEGSKA (reference sequence). CDR3 length: 13 residues. Sequenced: peripheral blood mononuclear cells (PBMCs). The chain recombines TRBV20-1 with TRBJ2-7; 7 positions agree with TRBD1. This receptor was taken from a young man with type 2 diabetes. The CDR3 loop is CSGQGSSTYEQYF. DNA for the CDR3: TGCAGTGGACAGGGATCTAGCACTTACGAGCAGTACTTC.